The table lists the clone carrying this T cell receptor beta chain with a few counts. MiXCR was run by TCRdb on the reads, yielding one entry per CDR3 protein. The sample carries about 460,000 distinct CDR3 sequences, about 11% recorded once. This record belongs to a study of T cell repertoires in cytomegalovirus infection. Sequencing used PBMCs. The sequence came from a human donor in good health (CMV status not recorded). Some clones in this sample may be carry-over from other donors' samples.

The CDR3 bases are TGTGCCAGCAGCTTAGGGTCGGGCCCCAATGAGCAGTTCTTC. Encoded protein: CASSLGSGPNEQFF. The chain carries TRBV11-2 and TRBJ2-1; D ambiguous. Germline CDR1 and CDR2: SGHAT and FQNNGV. V was trimmed by 1 base and J by 6 bases, leaving 10 bases between them. CDR3 size: 14 residues.